These T cell receptor beta chains were read from a single sample in a study of PD-L1 blockade in urothelial cancer. Sequenced by immunoSEQ multiplex PCR; TCRdb stores in-frame clones only, minus some. Of around 63,000 clones detected, more than 80% appear once; the ten largest clones hold 1.6%. Specimen: PBMCs, collected around atezolizumab (anti-PD-L1) treatment. Receptor source: a man between 65 and 80 years old with urothelial cancer. Each CDR3 is given with its conserved first and last residue. A D gene is named only where the DNA matches it firmly. Only some rows state a clone size, as once, few, many or a class for expanded clones.

TRBD2	TRBV9	TRBJ2-1	.	TGTGCCAGCAGCGGCTTGGGACTAGCGAGCTCCTACAATGAGCAGTTCTTC	CASSGLGLASSYNEQFF
.	TRBV6-6	TRBJ1-3	.	TGTGCCAGCAGTAAGACAGGCAACTCTGGAAACACCATATATTTT	CASSKTGNSGNTIYF
.	TRBV9	TRBJ1-2	once	TGTGCCAGCAGCGCCCCCAATCATGGCTACACCTTC	CASSAPNHGYTF
.	TRBV28	TRBJ2-3	.	TGTGCCAGCAGTCGAGGCGGGCCTCAACTCACAGATACGCAGTATTTT	CASSRGGPQLTDTQYF
TRBD2	TRBV29-1	TRBJ2-3	.	TGCAGCGTCCATGGGGGGGAAGAAGATACGCAGTATTTT	CSVHGGEEDTQYF
TRBD1	TRBV6-5	TRBJ2-2	.	TGTGCCAGCAGTTTATCACAGGGGGCAACCGGGGAGCTGTTTTTT	CASSLSQGATGELFF
.	TRBV18	TRBJ2-1	.	TGTGCCAGCTCACCAAGGCTAGCGGAGCAGTTCTTC	CASSPRLAEQFF
TRBD1	TRBV9	TRBJ2-1	.	TGTGCCAGCAGCGATACCCCAACCCAGGGGGCCAATGAGCAGTTCTTC	CASSDTPTQGANEQFF
TRBD1	TRBV19	TRBJ2-7	.	TGTGCCAGTAGGAGGACAGGGGGCGCGGAGCAGTACTTC	CASRRTGGAEQYF
TRBD1	TRBV14	TRBJ2-1	once	TGTGCCAGCGGATCACAGGGGAACTACAATGAGCAGTTCTTC	CASGSQGNYNEQFF
.	TRBV7-3	TRBJ2-1	few	TGTGCCAGCAGCTCGGGGCTAGCGAATAGAGATGAGCAGTTCTTC	CASSSGLANRDEQFF
.	TRBV15	TRBJ2-4	.	TGTGCCACCAGGGTACTTAGCACCACCAACATTCAGTACTTC	CATRVLSTTNIQYF
TRBD1	TRBV5-1	TRBJ2-6	few	TGCGCCAGCAGCTTAGGGGGCGGTGGGGCCAACGTCCTGACTTTC	CASSLGGGGANVLTF
.	TRBV10-1	TRBJ2-1	.	TGCGCCAGCATGAGGGCGAGAGTTCTCGGGATACAGGAGCAGTTCTTC	CASMRARVLGIQEQFF
TRBD2	TRBV5-1	TRBJ2-5	.	TGCGCCAGCAGCGTAGCGGGAGGCCTGGAGACCCAGTACTTC	CASSVAGGLETQYF
TRBD2	TRBV19	TRBJ2-4	.	TGTGCCAGTAGTATGCGGGGGGCCAAAAACATTCAGTACTTC	CASSMRGAKNIQYF
TRBD2	TRBV19	TRBJ2-1	.	TGTGCCAGTAGGCTAGCGGGGAGCAATGAGCAGTTCTTC	CASRLAGSNEQFF
.	TRBV19	TRBJ1-5	.	TGTGCCAGTAGTATACAGGGATCCTCCAATCAGCCCCAGCATTTT	CASSIQGSSNQPQHF
.	TRBV5-6	TRBJ2-1	.	TGTGCCAGCAGTCGTTTCGACAATGAGCAGTTCTTC	CASSRFDNEQFF
.	TRBV5-5	TRBJ2-7	.	TGTGCCAGCAGCTTGCAGCAGGGGCAGTACGAGCAGTACTTC	CASSLQQGQYEQYF
TRBD2	TRBV19	TRBJ2-3	.	TGTGCCAGTAGTCGGACTAGCGGGAGTTTTGGGGATACGCAGTATTTT	CASSRTSGSFGDTQYF
.	TRBV9	TRBJ2-3	few	TGTGCCAGCAGCGTAGGAACAGGAGGCACAGATACGCAGTATTTT	CASSVGTGGTDTQYF
.	TRBV6-5	TRBJ1-2	.	TGTGCCAGCTCCGGGGTCCCAGGCTATGGCTACACCTTC	CASSGVPGYGYTF
TRBD1	TRBV9	TRBJ1-2	.	TGTGCCAGCAGCGCGGGACAGGGGGCGCATGGCTACACCTTC	CASSAGQGAHGYTF
TRBD2	TRBV7-9	TRBJ2-1	.	TGTGCCAGCAGCTTACGGGGACTAGCGGGAGCGGTGGGCTACAATGAGCAGTTCTTC	CASSLRGLAGAVGYNEQFF
TRBD2	TRBV30	TRBJ2-7	once	TGTGCCTCCTTTTTAGCGGGAGGGAGCGAGCAGTACTTC	CASFLAGGSEQYF
.	TRBV11-3	TRBJ2-2	.	TGTGCCAGCAGCTTAAGTGAGGACACCGGGGAGCTGTTTTTT	CASSLSEDTGELFF
.	TRBV19	TRBJ1-5	.	TGTGCCAGCAGCGATGCATATACGGGGGTTCAGCCCCAGCATTTT	CASSDAYTGVQPQHF
TRBD1	TRBV28	TRBJ2-5	.	TGTGCCAGCAGGGCGGACAGGGACGCCCAAGAGACCCAGTACTTC	CASRADRDAQETQYF
TRBD1	TRBV4-1	TRBJ2-7	.	TGCGCCAGCAGCCAACTACTAGGGACAGTCTACGAGCAGTACTTC	CASSQLLGTVYEQYF
TRBD1	TRBV6-1	TRBJ1-1	few	TGTGCCAGCTGCCAGGGACAGGCGAACACTGAAGCTTTCTTT	CASCQGQANTEAFF
.	TRBV11-3	TRBJ2-7	.	TGTGCCAGCAGCTTAAGACAGTTGGCCTACGAGCAGTACTTC	CASSLRQLAYEQYF
TRBD2	TRBV11-1	TRBJ2-7	once	TGTGCCAGCAGCTCAACCTTAGCGGGAGGCTACGAGCAGTACTTC	CASSSTLAGGYEQYF
.	TRBV28	TRBJ2-3	.	TGTGCCAGCTCCGAGTACTCCAGCACAGATACGCAGTATTTT	CASSEYSSTDTQYF
.	TRBV27	TRBJ1-1	.	TGTGCCAGCAGTTTATCCCCCACAGGGAACACTGAAGCTTTCTTT	CASSLSPTGNTEAFF
TRBD2	TRBV28	TRBJ2-1	.	TGTGCCAGCAGTCGACTAGCGGGAGATCGGTCCTACAATGAGCAGTTCTTC	CASSRLAGDRSYNEQFF
.	TRBV4-1	TRBJ2-2	.	TGCGCCAGCAGCCAACCGAGGGGGAGGGGCTTGGTGATCGGGGAGCTGTTTTTT	CASSQPRGRGLVIGELFF
.	TRBV27	TRBJ1-2	.	TGTGCCAGCAGTCCGATCCAGGGTTTCAGTGGCTACACCTTC	CASSPIQGFSGYTF
TRBD1	TRBV19	TRBJ1-5	.	TGTGCCAGTAGTAGGAGTCCAGGGGGCGTTTTTGCAGAAATGTGGACTCAGCCCCAGCATTTT	CASSRSPGGVFAEMWTQPQHF
TRBD1	TRBV6-5	TRBJ2-7	.	TGTGCCAGCAGTTTCTCACAGGGGAGCAACGAGCAGTACTTC	CASSFSQGSNEQYF
TRBD2	TRBV11-2	TRBJ2-4	.	TGTGCCAGCAGCTTAGTAGGACTAGCGGGTAAAAACATTCAGTACTTC	CASSLVGLAGKNIQYF
.	TRBV7-3	TRBJ2-6	once	TGTGCCAGCAGCTTAACGGGCACCTCTGGGGCCAACGTCCTGACTTTC	CASSLTGTSGANVLTF
.	TRBV7-2	TRBJ1-2	.	TGTGCCAGCAGCTCCGGACAGCTCTATGGCTACACCTTC	CASSSGQLYGYTF
TRBD2	TRBV11-2	TRBJ2-5	.	TGTGCCAGCAGCTTAAAACTAGCGGGATTCCAAGAGACCCAGTACTTC	CASSLKLAGFQETQYF
TRBD2	TRBV4-2	TRBJ2-7	.	TGTGCCAGCAGCCCGGACCGGGGGGCCTACGAGCAGTACTTC	CASSPDRGAYEQYF
.	TRBV28	TRBJ2-3	.	TGTGCCAGCAGTTTAGGCAGGGAAGATACGCAGTATTTT	CASSLGREDTQYF
TRBD1	TRBV7-2	TRBJ1-3	many	TGTGCCAGCAGCTCCAGGGGGCTCGGAAACACCATATATTTT	CASSSRGLGNTIYF
.	TRBV7-2	TRBJ2-3	.	TGTGCCAGCAGCTTAGATCTCGGGAGATTGGATACGCAGTATTTT	CASSLDLGRLDTQYF
.	TRBV28	TRBJ1-2	.	TGTGCCAGCAGTTTATCAGGGTTGGAGGGCTACACCTTC	CASSLSGLEGYTF
TRBD2	TRBV6-1	TRBJ2-1	once	TGTGCCAGCAGTTTAACTAGCGGCCCAACCAATGAGCAGTTCTTC	CASSLTSGPTNEQFF
.	TRBV27	TRBJ2-1	.	TGTGCCAGCAGTTTGCGACGGGCCTACAATGAGCAGTTCTTC	CASSLRRAYNEQFF
.	TRBV19	TRBJ1-3	.	TGTGCCAGTACCGCCAGGGGACGATTTCAATCTGGAAACACCATATATTTT	CASTARGRFQSGNTIYF
TRBD1	TRBV7-9	TRBJ2-5	.	TGTGCCAGCAGCTTCACAGGGGGTTTGGGGGAGACCCAGTACTTC	CASSFTGGLGETQYF
.	TRBV5-4	TRBJ2-3	.	TGTGCCAGCAGCTTGGTTCCTGGTGAGAGTGGCACAGATACGCAGTATTTT	CASSLVPGESGTDTQYF
TRBD1	TRBV2	TRBJ2-1	.	TGTGCCAGCGAGGGGGATAGGACAGGGGGGAGCGAGCAGTTCTTC	CASEGDRTGGSEQFF
TRBD1	TRBV6-5	TRBJ2-7	.	TGTGCCAGCAGGGAAACCGGGACAGCAGACTACGAGCAGTACTTC	CASRETGTADYEQYF
TRBD1	TRBV4-3	TRBJ2-7	.	TGCGCCAGCAGCCAACAACAGGGGCACGAGCAGTACTTC	CASSQQQGHEQYF
TRBD1	TRBV4-3	TRBJ1-3	.	TGCGCCAGCAGCCCCCAGACAGGGTCTGGAAACACCATATATTTT	CASSPQTGSGNTIYF